This TCR beta chain came from a study of shared clonotypes between healthy human individuals. Study-level background: The study drew on a couple of women and three men aged 18 to 49 as donors.

Deletions cut 8 bases from V and 0 bases from J, with 11 bases between. This CDR3 region has 13 residues. Germline V gene sequence: CDR1 MNHEY, CDR2 SMNVEV (reference sequence). The table came from immunoSEQ multiplex PCR; TCRdb's copy has only in-frame clones and leaves some out. This sample has approximately 100,000 clones, with 68% found just once. Each CD8 memory set brought CD45RO+ cells together with CCR7-negative CD45RA+ TemRA cells. The TCR comes from a woman between 25 and 40 years old in good health. This chain links TRBV27 with TRBJ2-7; weak D call: TRBD2 (5 bases). The sample comprised memory CD8+ T cells sorted from blood. Subset reported: CD45RO+ cells pooled with CCR7-negative TemRA cells. The CDR3 DNA is TGTGCCAGCTCCGGACTGGACTCCTACGAGCAGTACTTC. It translates to CASSGLDSYEQYF.